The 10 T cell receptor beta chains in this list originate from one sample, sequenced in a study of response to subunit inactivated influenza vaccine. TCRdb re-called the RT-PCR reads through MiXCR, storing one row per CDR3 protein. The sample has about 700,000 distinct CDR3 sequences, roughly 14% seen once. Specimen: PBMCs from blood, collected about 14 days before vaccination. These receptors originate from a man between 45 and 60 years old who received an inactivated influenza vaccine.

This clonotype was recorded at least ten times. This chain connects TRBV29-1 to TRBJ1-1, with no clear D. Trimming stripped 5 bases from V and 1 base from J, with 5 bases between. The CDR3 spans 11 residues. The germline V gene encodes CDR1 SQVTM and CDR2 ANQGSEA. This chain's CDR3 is CSVRQNTEAFF. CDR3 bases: TGCAGCGTTCGTCAGAACACTGAAGCTTTCTTT.

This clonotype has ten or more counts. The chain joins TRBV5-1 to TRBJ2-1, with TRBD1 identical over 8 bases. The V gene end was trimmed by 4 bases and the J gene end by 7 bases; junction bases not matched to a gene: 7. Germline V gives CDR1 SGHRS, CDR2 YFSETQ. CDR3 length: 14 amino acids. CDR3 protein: CASSPKDRANEQFF. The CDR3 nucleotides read TGCGCCAGCAGCCCAAAGGACAGGGCAAATGAGCAGTTCTTC.

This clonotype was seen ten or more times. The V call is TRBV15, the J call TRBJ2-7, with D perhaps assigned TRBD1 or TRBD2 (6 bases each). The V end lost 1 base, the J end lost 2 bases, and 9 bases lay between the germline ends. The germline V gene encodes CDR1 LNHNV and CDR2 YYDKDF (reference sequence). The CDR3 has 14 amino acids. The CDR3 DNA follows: TGTGCCACCAGCAGAGGGGGGGCCACCTACGAGCAGTACTTC. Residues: CATSRGGATYEQYF.

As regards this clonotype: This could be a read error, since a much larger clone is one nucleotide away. CDR3 sequence: CVSSVWDRSSYNEQFF. The CDR3, as DNA: TGTGTCAGCAGCGTTTGGGACAGGTCCTCCTACAATGAGCAGTTCTTC. The rearrangement joins TRBV5-5 to TRBJ2-1; 8 nucleotides align to TRBD1. The CDR3 runs to 16 residues. Germline assignment: CDR1 SGHKS and CDR2 YYEKEE (reference sequence).

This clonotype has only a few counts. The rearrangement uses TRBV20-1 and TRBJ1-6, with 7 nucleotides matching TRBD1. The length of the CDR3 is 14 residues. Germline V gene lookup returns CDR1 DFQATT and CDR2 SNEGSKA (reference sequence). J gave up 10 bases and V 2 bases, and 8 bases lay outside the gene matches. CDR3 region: CSARNPRGDSPLHF. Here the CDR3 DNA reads TGCAGTGCTAGAAACCCCAGGGGGGACTCACCCCTCCACTTT.

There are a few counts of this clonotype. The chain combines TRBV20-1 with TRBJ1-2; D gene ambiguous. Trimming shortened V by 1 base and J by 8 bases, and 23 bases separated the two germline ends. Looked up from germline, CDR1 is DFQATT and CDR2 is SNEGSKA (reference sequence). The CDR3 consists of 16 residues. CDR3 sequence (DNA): TGCAGTGCTAGAGTTGGCGGGCGTCAGCTTTCTAGCGGCTACACCTTC. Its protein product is CSARVGGRQLSSGYTF.

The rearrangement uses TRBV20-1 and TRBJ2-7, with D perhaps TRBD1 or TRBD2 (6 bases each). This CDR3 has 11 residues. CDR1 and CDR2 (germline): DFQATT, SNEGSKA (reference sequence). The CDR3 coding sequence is TGCGCCGGTAGGGGGGACTACGAGCAGTACTTC. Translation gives CAGRGDYEQYF.

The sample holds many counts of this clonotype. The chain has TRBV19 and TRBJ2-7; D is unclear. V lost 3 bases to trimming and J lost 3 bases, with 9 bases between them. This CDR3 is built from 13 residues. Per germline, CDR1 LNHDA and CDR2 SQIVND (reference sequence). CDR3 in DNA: TGTGCCAGTAGTATTTCGGTCGGCTACGAGCAGTACTTC. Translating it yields CASSISVGYEQYF.

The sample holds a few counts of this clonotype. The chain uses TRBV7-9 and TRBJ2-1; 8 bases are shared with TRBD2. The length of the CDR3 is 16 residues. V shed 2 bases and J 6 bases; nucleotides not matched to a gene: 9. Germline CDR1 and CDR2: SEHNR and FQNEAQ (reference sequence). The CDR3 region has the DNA TGTGCCAGCAGCTTATGGCGGGGGGCAGATGGCAATGAGCAGTTCTTC. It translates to CASSLWRGADGNEQFF.

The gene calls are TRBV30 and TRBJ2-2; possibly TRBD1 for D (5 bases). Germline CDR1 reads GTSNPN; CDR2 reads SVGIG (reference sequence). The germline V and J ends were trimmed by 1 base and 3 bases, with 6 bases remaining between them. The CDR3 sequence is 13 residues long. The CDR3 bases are TGTGCCTGGAGTGAAGGGGACACCGGGGAGCTGTTTTTT. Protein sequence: CAWSEGDTGELFF.